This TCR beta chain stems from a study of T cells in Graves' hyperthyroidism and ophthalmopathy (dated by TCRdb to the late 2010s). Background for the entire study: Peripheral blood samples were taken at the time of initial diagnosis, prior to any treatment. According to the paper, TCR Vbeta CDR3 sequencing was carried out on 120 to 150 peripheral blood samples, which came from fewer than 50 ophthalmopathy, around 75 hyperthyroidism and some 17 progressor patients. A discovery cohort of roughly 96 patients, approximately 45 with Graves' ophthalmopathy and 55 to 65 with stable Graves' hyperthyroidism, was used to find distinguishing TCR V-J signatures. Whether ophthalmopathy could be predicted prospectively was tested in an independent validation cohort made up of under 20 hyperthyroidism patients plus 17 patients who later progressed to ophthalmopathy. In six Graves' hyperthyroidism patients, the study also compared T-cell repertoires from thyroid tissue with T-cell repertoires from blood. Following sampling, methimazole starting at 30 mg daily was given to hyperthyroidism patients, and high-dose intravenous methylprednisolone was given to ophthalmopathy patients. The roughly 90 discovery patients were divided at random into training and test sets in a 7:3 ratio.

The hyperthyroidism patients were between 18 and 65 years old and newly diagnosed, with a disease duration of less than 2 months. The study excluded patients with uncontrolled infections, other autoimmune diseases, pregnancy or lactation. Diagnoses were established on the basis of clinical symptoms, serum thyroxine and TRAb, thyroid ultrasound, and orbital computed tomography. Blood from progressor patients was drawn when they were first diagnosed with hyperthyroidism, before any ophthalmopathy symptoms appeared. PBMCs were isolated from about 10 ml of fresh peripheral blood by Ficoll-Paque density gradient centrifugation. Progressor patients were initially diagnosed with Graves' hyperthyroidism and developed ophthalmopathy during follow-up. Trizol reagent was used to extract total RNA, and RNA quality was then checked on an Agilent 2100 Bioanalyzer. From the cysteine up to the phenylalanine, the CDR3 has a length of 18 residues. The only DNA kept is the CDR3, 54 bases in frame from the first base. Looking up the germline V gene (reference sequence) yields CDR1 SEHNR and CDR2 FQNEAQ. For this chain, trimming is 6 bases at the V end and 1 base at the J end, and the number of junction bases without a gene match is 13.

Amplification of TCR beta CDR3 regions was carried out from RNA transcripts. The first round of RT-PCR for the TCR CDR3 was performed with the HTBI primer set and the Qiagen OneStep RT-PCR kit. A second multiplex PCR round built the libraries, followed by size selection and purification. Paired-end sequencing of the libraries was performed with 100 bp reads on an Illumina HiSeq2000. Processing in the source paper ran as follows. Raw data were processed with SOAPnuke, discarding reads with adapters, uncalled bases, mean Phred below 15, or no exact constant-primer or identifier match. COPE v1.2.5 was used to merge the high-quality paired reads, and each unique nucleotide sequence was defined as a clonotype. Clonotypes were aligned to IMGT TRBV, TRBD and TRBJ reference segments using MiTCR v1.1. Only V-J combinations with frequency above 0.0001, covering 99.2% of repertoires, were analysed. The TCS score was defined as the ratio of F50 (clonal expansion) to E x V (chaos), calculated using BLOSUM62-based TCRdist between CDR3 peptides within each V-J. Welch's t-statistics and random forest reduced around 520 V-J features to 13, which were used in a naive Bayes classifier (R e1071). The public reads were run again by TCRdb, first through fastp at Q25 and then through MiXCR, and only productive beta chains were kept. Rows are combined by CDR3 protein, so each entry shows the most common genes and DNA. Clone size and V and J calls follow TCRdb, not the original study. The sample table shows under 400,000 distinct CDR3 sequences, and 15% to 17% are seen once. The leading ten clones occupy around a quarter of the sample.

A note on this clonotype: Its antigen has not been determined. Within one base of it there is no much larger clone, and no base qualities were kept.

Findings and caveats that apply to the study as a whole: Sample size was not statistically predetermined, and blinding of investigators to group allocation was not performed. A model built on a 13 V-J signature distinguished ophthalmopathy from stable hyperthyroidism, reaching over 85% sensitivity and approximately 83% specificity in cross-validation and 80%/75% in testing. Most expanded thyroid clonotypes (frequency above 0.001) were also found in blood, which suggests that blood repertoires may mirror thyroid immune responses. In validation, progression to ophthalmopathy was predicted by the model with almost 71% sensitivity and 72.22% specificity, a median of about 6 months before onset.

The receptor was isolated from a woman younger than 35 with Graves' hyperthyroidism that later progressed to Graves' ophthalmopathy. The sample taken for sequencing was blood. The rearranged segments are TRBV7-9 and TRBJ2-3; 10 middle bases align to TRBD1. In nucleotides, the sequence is TGTGCCAGCAGTCTCCATGTCGTGGGGACAGGGGGCACAGATACGCAGTATTTT. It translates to CASSLHVVGTGGTDTQYF.